The rows below give T cell receptor beta chains drawn from one sample of a study of Graves' ophthalmopathy and Graves' hyperthyroidism. Using its own MiXCR run on the multiplex PCR reads, TCRdb lists one record per CDR3 protein. The data show roughly 600,000 distinct CDR3 sequences, with approximately 35% seen just once and 3.5% to 4.5% held by the top ten. Sequencing input: peripheral blood or thyroid tissue (not recorded which). These receptors came from an adult man with Graves' hyperthyroidism. CDR3s include the opening cysteine and the closing phenylalanine or tryptophan. Fields, in order: V gene, J gene, D gene, clone size, CDR3 DNA, CDR3 protein. A D gene is named only where the DNA matches it firmly. Where a row states a size, it is once, few, many or the class of an expanded clone; other rows omit it.

v_call: TRBV18; j_call: TRBJ1-3; d_call: NA; clone_size: NA; cdr3_nt: TGTGCCAGCTCACCTTTAGGCATCAAGCTGGGCACCATATATTTT; cdr3_aa: CASSPLGIKLGTIYF
v_call: TRBV7-3; j_call: TRBJ2-7; d_call: TRBD1; clone_size: NA; cdr3_nt: TGTGCCAGCAGCCGACAGGGATTC; cdr3_aa: CASSRQGF
v_call: TRBV7-6; j_call: TRBJ2-7; d_call: TRBD2; clone_size: few; cdr3_nt: TGTGCCAGCAGCTTAGTCGGAAGCGGGAGCATTTTCGAGCAGTACTTC; cdr3_aa: CASSLVGSGSIFEQYF
v_call: TRBV29-1; j_call: TRBJ1-1; d_call: TRBD1; clone_size: many; cdr3_nt: TGCAGCGTGGGGGGGACAGGGGGGAAATCGAACACTGAAGCTTTCTTT; cdr3_aa: CSVGGTGGKSNTEAFF
v_call: TRBV5-1; j_call: TRBJ1-1; d_call: NA; clone_size: many; cdr3_nt: TGCGCCAGCAGTTTAGGGGCGCCGGGCACTGAAGCTTTCTTT; cdr3_aa: CASSLGAPGTEAFF
v_call: TRBV7-9; j_call: TRBJ1-3; d_call: NA; clone_size: many; cdr3_nt: TGTGCCAGCAGCTTAATGGGCACCGACACCATATATTTT; cdr3_aa: CASSLMGTDTIYF
v_call: TRBV29-1; j_call: TRBJ1-2; d_call: NA; clone_size: many; cdr3_nt: TGCAGCGTGACAGACAGCGAAACTATACAAAACTATGGCTACACCTTC; cdr3_aa: CSVTDSETIQNYGYTF
v_call: TRBV30; j_call: TRBJ2-5; d_call: NA; clone_size: NA; cdr3_nt: TGTGCCTGGAGTCGGACAGATCGGGAGACCCAGTACTTC; cdr3_aa: CAWSRTDRETQYF
v_call: TRBV6-1; j_call: TRBJ1-5; d_call: NA; clone_size: NA; cdr3_nt: TGTGCTAGAGTGGACAGATATAGCAATCAGCCCCAGCATTTT; cdr3_aa: CARVDRYSNQPQHF
v_call: TRBV10-3; j_call: TRBJ1-2; d_call: TRBD1; clone_size: NA; cdr3_nt: TGTGCCATCAGTGAAGGGACAGGGGACAACTATGGCTACACCTTC; cdr3_aa: CAISEGTGDNYGYTF
v_call: TRBV7-9; j_call: TRBJ2-6; d_call: NA; clone_size: many; cdr3_nt: TGTGCCAGCAGCCCCCAGACAGGTCAGAGCTCTGGGGCCAACGTCCTGACTTTC; cdr3_aa: CASSPQTGQSSGANVLTF
v_call: TRBV29-1; j_call: TRBJ2-6; d_call: TRBD1; clone_size: many; cdr3_nt: TGCAGCGTTGGTGACAGGGGGTTCTCTGGGGCCAACGTCCTGACTTTC; cdr3_aa: CSVGDRGFSGANVLTF
v_call: TRBV6-1; j_call: TRBJ1-4; d_call: NA; clone_size: few; cdr3_nt: TGTGCCAGCAGGCGGGGGACAAGGGAAAAACTGTTTTTT; cdr3_aa: CASRRGTREKLFF
v_call: TRBV20-1; j_call: TRBJ2-1; d_call: TRBD2; clone_size: NA; cdr3_nt: TGCAGTGCTAGTCCCTACTTCCTAGCGGGGGACTACAATGAGCAGTTCTTC; cdr3_aa: CSASPYFLAGDYNEQFF
v_call: TRBV20-1; j_call: TRBJ2-5; d_call: NA; clone_size: NA; cdr3_nt: TGCAGTGCTAGTAGCGGCAGGGCGAATCAGCCCCAGTACTTC; cdr3_aa: CSASSGRANQPQYF
v_call: TRBV4-1; j_call: TRBJ2-5; d_call: TRBD1; clone_size: many; cdr3_nt: TGCGCCAGCAGCCAAGATGGACAGGGGGGGCTCCAAGAGACCCAGTACTTC; cdr3_aa: CASSQDGQGGLQETQYF
v_call: TRBV7-9; j_call: TRBJ1-5; d_call: TRBD1; clone_size: many; cdr3_nt: TGTGCCAGCAGCTTAGGACAGGGGGCTGGTCAGCCCCAGCATTTT; cdr3_aa: CASSLGQGAGQPQHF
v_call: TRBV11-2; j_call: TRBJ1-4; d_call: TRBD1; clone_size: few; cdr3_nt: TGTGCCAGCAGCCAAGAGGACAGGGAGGGAGAAAAACTGTTTTTT; cdr3_aa: CASSQEDREGEKLFF
v_call: TRBV29-1; j_call: TRBJ1-1; d_call: TRBD1; clone_size: NA; cdr3_nt: TGCAGCGGCCGGGACAGGGGATTTGGGGACACTGAAGCTTTCTTT; cdr3_aa: CSGRDRGFGDTEAFF
v_call: TRBV12-3/TRBV12-4; j_call: TRBJ1-2; d_call: NA; clone_size: many; cdr3_nt: TGTGCCAGCAGGATTTCAGGGTACGGCTACACCTTC; cdr3_aa: CASRISGYGYTF
v_call: TRBV7-2; j_call: TRBJ2-1; d_call: TRBD1; clone_size: NA; cdr3_nt: TGTGCCACTGGCCGGACAGGGGGCTCCAATGAGCAGTTCTTC; cdr3_aa: CATGRTGGSNEQFF
v_call: TRBV6-6; j_call: TRBJ1-2; d_call: NA; clone_size: NA; cdr3_nt: TGTGCCAGCAGTTACGAGACTACAGCAAACTATGGCTACACCTTC; cdr3_aa: CASSYETTANYGYTF
v_call: TRBV7-9; j_call: TRBJ2-1; d_call: NA; clone_size: NA; cdr3_nt: TGTGCCAGCAGGGGGGCCGCCGGTCTCGATGAGCAGTTCTTC; cdr3_aa: CASRGAAGLDEQFF
v_call: TRBV29-1; j_call: TRBJ1-2; d_call: NA; clone_size: NA; cdr3_nt: TGCAGCGTTGCCCGCCATGGCTACACCTTC; cdr3_aa: CSVARHGYTF
v_call: TRBV12-3/TRBV12-4; j_call: TRBJ2-2; d_call: TRBD2; clone_size: few; cdr3_nt: TGTGCCAGCAGTTCAATGCGTTTCTGGACTAGCGGGGACACCGGGGAGCTGTTTTTT; cdr3_aa: CASSSMRFWTSGDTGELFF
v_call: TRBV10-3; j_call: TRBJ1-6; d_call: NA; clone_size: many; cdr3_nt: TGTGCCATCAGTTCGAGTAATAATTCACCCCTCCACTTT; cdr3_aa: CAISSSNNSPLHF
v_call: TRBV10-3; j_call: TRBJ1-5; d_call: NA; clone_size: NA; cdr3_nt: TGTGCCATCAGTGTCCAAGGGCTCATGATCAATCAGCCCCAGCATTTT; cdr3_aa: CAISVQGLMINQPQHF
v_call: TRBV29-1; j_call: TRBJ1-3; d_call: NA; clone_size: NA; cdr3_nt: TGCAGCGATCGGGGGTATGGAAACACCATATATTTT; cdr3_aa: CSDRGYGNTIYF
v_call: TRBV30; j_call: TRBJ1-1; d_call: NA; clone_size: few; cdr3_nt: TGTGCCTGTTACACGCATGGGCACACTGAAGCTTTCTTT; cdr3_aa: CACYTHGHTEAFF
v_call: TRBV2; j_call: TRBJ1-2; d_call: NA; clone_size: NA; cdr3_nt: TGTGCCAGCAGTTACTCGCTAGGAGCGCCCTATGGCTACACCTTC; cdr3_aa: CASSYSLGAPYGYTF
v_call: TRBV7-8; j_call: TRBJ2-1; d_call: NA; clone_size: NA; cdr3_nt: TGTGCCAGCAGCTTACGACAGTCCTCGAGCTCCTACAATGAGCAGTTCTTC; cdr3_aa: CASSLRQSSSSYNEQFF
v_call: TRBV11-2; j_call: TRBJ2-5; d_call: NA; clone_size: many; cdr3_nt: TGTGCCAGCAGCTTATCCTTAGCGACTCCGGAGACCCAGTACTTC; cdr3_aa: CASSLSLATPETQYF
v_call: TRBV5-1; j_call: TRBJ1-1; d_call: TRBD1; clone_size: many; cdr3_nt: TGCGCCAGCAGCAGGGGACAGGGAACGAACACTGAAGCTTTCTTT; cdr3_aa: CASSRGQGTNTEAFF
v_call: TRBV5-1; j_call: TRBJ2-7; d_call: NA; clone_size: many; cdr3_nt: TGCGCCAGCAGCTTGGAACCGGGGTACGAGCAGTACTTC; cdr3_aa: CASSLEPGYEQYF
v_call: TRBV29-1; j_call: TRBJ1-5; d_call: NA; clone_size: many; cdr3_nt: TGCAGCGTTGAAGTGGCTAGCAATCAGCCCCAGCATTTT; cdr3_aa: CSVEVASNQPQHF
v_call: TRBV25-1; j_call: TRBJ1-2; d_call: NA; clone_size: NA; cdr3_nt: TGTGCCAGCAGTGAATTAGGGCTCGGCTACGCCTTC; cdr3_aa: CASSELGLGYAF
v_call: TRBV28; j_call: TRBJ2-2; d_call: TRBD2; clone_size: few; cdr3_nt: TGTGCCACCAATACTCCTAGCGGGAGGTCCGGGGAGCTGTTTTTT; cdr3_aa: CATNTPSGRSGELFF
v_call: TRBV10-2; j_call: TRBJ1-5; d_call: NA; clone_size: many; cdr3_nt: TGCGCCAGCAGTGATTTGGGGTATCAGCCCCAGCATTTT; cdr3_aa: CASSDLGYQPQHF
v_call: TRBV2; j_call: TRBJ1-5; d_call: NA; clone_size: many; cdr3_nt: TGTGCCAGCAGGACCTCGAATCAGCCCCAGCATTTT; cdr3_aa: CASRTSNQPQHF
v_call: TRBV29-1; j_call: TRBJ2-1; d_call: TRBD2; clone_size: many; cdr3_nt: TGCAGCGTTGAAGCACAAAGCGGGGGGGCTTTAATTGAGCAGTTCTTC; cdr3_aa: CSVEAQSGGALIEQFF
v_call: TRBV7-2; j_call: TRBJ2-7; d_call: NA; clone_size: once; cdr3_nt: TGTGCCAGCGGAACCCCATCGGGGAGTGAGCAGTACTTC; cdr3_aa: CASGTPSGSEQYF
v_call: TRBV20-1; j_call: TRBJ1-2; d_call: NA; clone_size: few; cdr3_nt: TGCAGTGCCAGTACTGGACCCACGGGGTATGGCTACACCTTC; cdr3_aa: CSASTGPTGYGYTF
v_call: TRBV6-6; j_call: TRBJ1-4; d_call: NA; clone_size: NA; cdr3_nt: TGTGCCAGCCTCCAGGGCTTAAATGAAAAACTGTTTTTT; cdr3_aa: CASLQGLNEKLFF